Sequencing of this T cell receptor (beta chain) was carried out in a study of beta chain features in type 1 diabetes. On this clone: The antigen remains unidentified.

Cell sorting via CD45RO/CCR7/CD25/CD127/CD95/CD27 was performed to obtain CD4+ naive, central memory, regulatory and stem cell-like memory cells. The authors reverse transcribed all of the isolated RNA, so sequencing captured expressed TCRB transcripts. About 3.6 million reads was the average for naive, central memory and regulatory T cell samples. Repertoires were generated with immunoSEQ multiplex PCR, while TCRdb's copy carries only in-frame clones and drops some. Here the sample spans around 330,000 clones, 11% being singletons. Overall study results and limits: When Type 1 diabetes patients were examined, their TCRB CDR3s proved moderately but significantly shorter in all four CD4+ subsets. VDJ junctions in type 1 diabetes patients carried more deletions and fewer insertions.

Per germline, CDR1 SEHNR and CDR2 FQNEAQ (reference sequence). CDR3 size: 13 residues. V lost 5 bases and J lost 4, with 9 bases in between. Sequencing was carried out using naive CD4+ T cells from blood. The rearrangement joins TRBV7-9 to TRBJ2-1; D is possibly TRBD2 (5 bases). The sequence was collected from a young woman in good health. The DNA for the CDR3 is TGTGCCAGCAGCCCGGACTTGTACAATGAGCAGTTCTTC. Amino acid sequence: CASSPDLYNEQFF.